The clone carrying this TCR beta chain appeared once. Germline V CDR1 and CDR2: SNHLY, FYNNEI. The CDR3 is 15 amino acids. V lost 6 bases and J 3 bases, leaving 14 bases between the germline ends. These data come from a study of patients and donors after allogeneic stem cell transplantation. MiXCR was run by TCRdb on the RT-PCR reads, yielding one entry per CDR3 protein. In the table there are about 960,000 distinct CDR3 sequences, under 20% of which are singletons. The chain uses TRBV2 and TRBJ1-4, with D perhaps matching TRBD1 (5 bases). The sample taken for sequencing was blood, either unsorted or a sorted T cell fraction (not recorded which). The sequence was obtained from a human donor who was either an allogeneic HSCT recipient or a stem cell or donor lymphocyte infusion donor (not recorded which). It is not recorded whose cells these are; they may come from a transplant donor. CDR3 sequence (DNA): TGTGCCAGCAGCAGACAGAGTAACTCTAATGAAAAACTGTTTTTT. This sequence encodes CASSRQSNSNEKLFF.